Below are 11 T cell receptor beta chains sequenced from a single sample in a study of T cell responses to AZD1222 COVID-19 vaccine (dated by TCRdb to the early 2020s). Receptors were amplified or captured by the immunoSEQ multiplex PCR assay. The table was pulled from immuneACCESS by TCRdb, which kept in-frame rearrangements only. Such tables lose some clones; where checked, under half of the loss comes from unresolved V genes, and the rest has no known cause. For this sample the table gives roughly 120,000 clones, of which more than 85% were detected only once. Around 7.1% of the sample goes to the ten largest clones. Reading the label with the study, this specimen's time point is: about 28 days (+/-7) after the second vaccine dose. This specimen consisted of peripheral blood, obtained 28 days after the second AZD1222 dose. These receptors were collected from an adult who received the AZD1222 COVID-19 vaccine.

V and J are TRBV6-5 and TRBJ2-7, with 11 nucleotides matching TRBD2. CDR3 length: 15 amino acids. V lost 4 bases, J lost 3 bases, and 5 bases stayed unmatched. Germline V gene data show CDR1 as MNHEY and CDR2 as SVGAGI. The CDR3 is CASSSTSGSIYEQYF. CDR3 nucleotides: TGTGCCAGCAGTTCCACTAGCGGGAGCATCTACGAGCAGTACTTC.

This CDR3 reads CASSLAGDSYNSPLHF. As DNA, the CDR3 is TGTGCCAGCAGCTTAGCGGGGGACTCCTATAATTCACCCCTCCACTTT. The genes are TRBV7-8 and TRBJ1-6; possibly TRBD1 for D (5 bases). V lost 0 bases to trimming and J lost 0 bases, with 6 bases between them. The CDR3 has 16 amino acids. Per germline, CDR1 SGHVS and CDR2 FQNEAQ.

The rearrangement links TRBV15 to TRBJ2-1; 7 bases map to TRBD2. The germline V gene has CDR1 LNHNV and CDR2 YYDKDF (reference sequence). The CDR3 totals 14 residues. With V trimmed by 3 bases and J by 4 bases, 3 bases remained unmatched. In DNA form, the CDR3 reads TGTGCCACCAGCAGGGGGGGGGAATACAATGAGCAGTTCTTC. This codes for CATSRGGEYNEQFF.

The V and J genes are TRBV7-2 and TRBJ2-5; 7 bases agree with TRBD1. The V and J ends lost 5 bases and 7 bases, in that order; junction bases with no gene match: 13. CDR1 and CDR2 (germline): SGHTA, FQGNSA. This CDR3 contains 15 residues. Written as DNA, the CDR3 is TGTGCCAGCAGCCTCGGCAGGACAGGTCCGGGGACCCAGTACTTC. Its translation is CASSLGRTGPGTQYF.

This clone was observed a single time. This rearrangement joins TRBV30 to TRBJ1-2, with D tentatively TRBD1 (6 bases). This CDR3 is 16 amino acids long. Between the trimmed V and J ends, which lost 2 bases and 1 base, there was a span of 17 bases. CDR1 and CDR2 (germline): GTSNPN, SVGIG (reference sequence). The CDR3 sequence is CAWSKQGGKGNYGYTF. CDR3 DNA sequence: TGTGCCTGGAGTAAACAGGGAGGGAAGGGTAACTATGGCTACACCTTC.

This rearrangement joins TRBV11-3 to TRBJ2-1; D not certain. Germline V CDR1 and CDR2: SGHNT, YENEEA. The CDR3 contains 18 residues. Trimming stripped 0 bases from V and 6 bases from J, with 21 bases between. CDR3 nucleotides: TGTGCCAGCAGCTTAGATCCGTCCAGGACGGGTATGTTCAATGAGCAGTTCTTC. It specifies CASSLDPSRTGMFNEQFF.

The rearrangement links TRBV19 to TRBJ2-7, with a tentative D call TRBD1 (5 bases). The germline gives CDR1 LNHDA, CDR2 SQIVND (reference sequence). The CDR3 contains 13 residues. The germline V and J ends were trimmed by 3 bases and 4 bases, with 10 bases remaining between them. CDR3 nucleotide sequence: TGTGCCAGTAGTATTACTACAGGTTACGAGCAGTACTTC. This codes for CASSITTGYEQYF.

This clone has only one observation. The chain is built from TRBV6-5 and TRBJ1-2; D unclear. The CDR3 runs to 13 residues. Germline V gene lookup returns CDR1 MNHEY and CDR2 SVGAGI. Between the trimmed V and J ends, which lost 7 bases and 8 bases, there was a span of 17 bases. In nucleotides, the CDR3 is TGTGCCAGCACCAACGGGAGGGCGCGGGGCTACACCTTC. Protein product: CASTNGRARGYTF.

J is TRBJ1-2 and V is TRBV7-2; 9 positions match TRBD1. The CDR3 runs to 14 residues. The germline V gene has CDR1 SGHTA and CDR2 FQGNSA. V was clipped by 6 bases and J by 6 bases; unmatched bases: 8. In DNA form, the CDR3 reads TGTGCCAGCAGACAAACAGGGGGCGCCCATGGCTACACCTTC. It translates to CASRQTGGAHGYTF.

V gene TRBV9 combines with J gene TRBJ1-1; D is ambiguous. Per the germline V gene, CDR1 is SGDLS and CDR2 is YYNGEE. The CDR3 has 15 residues. The V and J ends lost 0 bases and 4 bases respectively, with 13 bases between them. The DNA for the CDR3 is TGTGCCAGCAGCGTAGAAGGTGGCTCAATCACTGAAGCTTTCTTT. This gives the protein CASSVEGGSITEAFF.

The CDR3 sequence is CASSLWGRTSEETQYF. CDR3 coding DNA: TGTGCCAGCAGCCTTTGGGGAAGGACTAGCGAAGAGACCCAGTACTTC. The chain links TRBV3-1 (or the pseudogene TRBV3-2) to TRBJ2-5; 9 positions match TRBD2. The CDR3 length is 16 residues. Germline trimming cut 4 bases from V and 3 bases from J; bases unmatched to any gene: 9. CDR1 and CDR2 from the germline V gene are LGHDT and YNNKEL (reference sequence).